This T cell receptor beta chain was recovered during a study of T cells in Graves' hyperthyroidism and ophthalmopathy. Findings of the study overall: Also found in blood were most expanded thyroid clonotypes above 0.001.

Amplification of TCR beta CDR3 regions used RNA as the template. The TCR CDR3 first-round RT-PCR relied on the HTBI primer set. Each CDR3 protein gets one entry after TCRdb re-called the multiplex PCR reads with MiXCR. The data contain hundreds of thousands of distinct CDR3 sequences, about a sixth of them singletons. The germline gives CDR1 DFQATT, CDR2 SNEGSKA (reference sequence). The junction had 4 bases not matched to a gene; V was cut back by 1 base and J by 4 bases. The CDR3 totals 15 residues. This clonotype was observed a few times. Antigen: not known. Stability of Graves' hyperthyroidism was defined as absent ophthalmopathy progression within 18 months. Lactation, pregnancy, other autoimmune disease or uncontrolled infection excluded patients. Diagnoses were made from clinical symptoms, serum measures (thyroxine and TRAb), thyroid ultrasound and orbital computed tomography.

The receptor was derived from a woman aged 18-29 years with Graves' hyperthyroidism. The chain has TRBV20-1 and TRBJ2-1, with TRBD1 identical over 10 bases. The specimen was blood. The CDR3 loop is CSARAGTGVYNEQFF. The CDR3 bases are TGCAGTGCTAGAGCCGGGACAGGGGTGTACAATGAGCAGTTCTTC.